These 13 T cell receptor beta chains were sequenced from one sample in a study of tumor-infiltrating lymphocytes in primary liver carcinoma. It was from 20-30 mg of unsorted bulk tissue that RNA and DNA were co-extracted. A primer matching the constant region was used to make TCR beta cDNA from approximately 520 ng of total RNA. ARM-PCR, slightly modified, supplied the TCR beta libraries through three nested multiplex PCR rounds. With TRBV1-TRBV30 forward primers and a C-beta reverse primer, the first two PCR rounds were run for roughly 9 cycles each. TCRdb ran MiXCR on the multiplex PCR reads and lists one entry per CDR3 protein. The table includes 95,000 to 150,000 distinct CDR3 sequences, less than 80% detected once. Source material: liver tumor tissue from sampling region 1. Subset reported: tumor region T1, superior pole. The origin of the receptors is a woman aged 55-70 years with primary liver carcinoma and hepatitis B virus infection.

Concerning this clonotype: This clone may be a read error of a much larger clone one base away. The V call is TRBV6-1, the J call TRBJ2-7; no firm D call. The CDR3 covers 13 residues. The V end was cut by 9 bases, the J end by 0 bases, with 12 bases between. Germline V gene data show CDR1 as MNHNS and CDR2 as SASEGT. For the CDR3, the DNA is TGTGCCAGTTGTATCAGAAGCTCCTACGAGCAGTACTTC. This sequence encodes CASCIRSSYEQYF.

This chain connects TRBV11-2 to TRBJ1-1; D unclear. This CDR3 region has 12 residues. Per the germline V gene, CDR1 is SGHAT and CDR2 is FQNNGV. The V gene lost 4 bases and the J gene lost 5 bases, with 8 bases spanning the gap. This chain's CDR3 is CASSSNHTEAFF. CDR3 DNA: TGTGCCAGCAGCTCTAACCATACTGAAGCTTTCTTT.

This clonotype was seen a few times. V usage is TRBV6-2 or TRBV6-3 and J usage is TRBJ2-2; D not certain. Trimming pared 2 bases from V and 2 bases from J, leaving 15 bases between. CDR1 and CDR2 (germline): MNHEY, SVGEGT. CDR3 length: 17 amino acids. CDR3 in DNA: TGTGCCAGCAGTTACATGTCGGGTCTGACCAACACCGGGGAGCTGTTTTTT. Its translation: CASSYMSGLTNTGELFF.

The J gene is TRBJ2-3, the V gene TRBV29-1, with 8 bases aligning to TRBD2. Germline V gene lookup returns CDR1 SQVTM and CDR2 ANQGSEA. This CDR3 has 13 residues. CDR3 sequence reads: CVIREGGTDTQYF. In DNA form, the CDR3 reads TGCGTCATTCGGGAGGGGGGCACAGATACGCAGTATTTT.

The chain joins TRBV14 to TRBJ1-1, with a tentative D call TRBD1 (5 bases). CDR3 size: 16 residues. Trimming removed 2 bases at V and 1 base at J, with 14 bases between. CDR1 is SGHDN, CDR2 FVKESK, per germline. Here the CDR3 DNA reads TGTGCCAGCAGCCAATCAGGGTACGGTGGGAACACTGAAGCTTTCTTT. Its protein is CASSQSGYGGNTEAFF.

This clonotype was counted many times. The chain carries TRBV4-1 and TRBJ1-4, with D uncertain. Trimming pared 0 bases from V and 3 bases from J, leaving 11 bases between. Per germline, CDR1 MGHRA and CDR2 YSYEKL. The CDR3 is 16 residues long. The CDR3 protein is CASSQDHGPPNEKLFF. Written as DNA, the CDR3 is TGCGCCAGCAGCCAAGATCACGGGCCCCCTAATGAAAAACTGTTTTTT.

The chain links TRBV6-6 to TRBJ2-1; D unresolved. The V and J ends lost 2 bases and 7 bases respectively, with 12 bases between them. Germline V gives CDR1 MNHNY, CDR2 SVGAGI (reference sequence). The CDR3 runs to 14 residues. CDR3 in amino acids: CASSYRTISNEQFF. The CDR3 bases are TGTGCCAGCAGTTACCGAACAATTTCTAATGAGCAGTTCTTC.

The J gene is TRBJ1-2, the V gene TRBV11-3; perhaps TRBD1 as D (5 bases). The ends were cut back, 6 bases at V and 7 bases at J, with 18 bases in the middle. This CDR3 contains 14 residues. Looked up from germline, CDR1 is SGHNT and CDR2 is YENEEA. CDR3 sequence reads: CASRSPTRGIGYTF. DNA of the CDR3: TGTGCCAGCAGGTCCCCGACACGGGGCATTGGCTACACCTTC.

The sample holds a few counts of this clonotype. This rearrangement joins TRBV7-9 to TRBJ2-7, with a possible D match to TRBD2 (5 bases). The CDR3 runs 13 residues. Trimming removed 0 bases from V and 5 bases from J, with 8 bases in between. CDR1 and CDR2 (germline): SEHNR, FQNEAQ (reference sequence). The CDR3 is CASSLAYGNEQYF. The CDR3 DNA reads TGTGCCAGCAGCTTAGCCTACGGGAACGAGCAGTACTTC.

This clonotype was detected a few times. V and J are TRBV28 and TRBJ2-7, with D possibly being TRBD2 (5 bases). Germline-derived CDR1 and CDR2 are MDHEN and SYDVKM. Trimming removed 8 bases from V and 2 bases from J, with 13 bases in between. This CDR3 contains 13 residues. The chain's CDR3 is CASGEWMTYEQYF. In DNA, the CDR3 is TGTGCCAGCGGGGAGTGGATGACCTACGAGCAGTACTTC. Based on the CDR3 plus reference TRBV28 and TRBJ2-7, the full variable domain is DVKVTQSSRYLVKRTGEKVFLECVQDMDHENMFWYRQDPGLGLRLIYFSYDVKMKEKGDIPEGYSVSREKKERFSLILESASTNQTSMYLCASGEWMTYEQYFGPGTRLTVT.

This chain joins TRBV29-1 and TRBJ2-1; possibly TRBD1 or TRBD2 for D (5 bases each). The CDR3 is 15 amino acids. CDR1 SQVTM and CDR2 ANQGSEA come from the germline V gene. V shed 7 bases and J shed 6 bases, with 22 bases lying between them. CDR3 nucleotide sequence: TGCAGCGCAATAAACCCCGGGGCAGCCACCAATGAGCAGTTCTTC. Its protein is CSAINPGAATNEQFF.

The gene calls are TRBV11-2 and TRBJ2-7; 14 bases match TRBD2. Germline loops: CDR1 SGHAT, CDR2 FQNNGV. J was trimmed by 2 bases and V by 5 bases; bases with no gene match: 17. This CDR3 has 20 residues. The CDR3 DNA follows: TGTGCCAGCAGCGCCGTTTCCCGACTAGCGGGAGGGCAAAAACCCTACGAGCAGTACTTC. Translated: CASSAVSRLAGGQKPYEQYF.

Concerning this clonotype itself: Sequence at one end of the junction differs from germline and may be a read error. J is TRBJ2-7 and V is TRBV7-8; D assignment may be TRBD1 or TRBD2 (5 bases each). Germline V gene lookup returns CDR1 SGHVS and CDR2 FQNEAQ. The CDR3 is made up of 16 amino acids. CDR3 residues: CASSSSGPAVYYEQYF. In DNA, the CDR3 is TGTGCCAGCAGCTCGTCGGGACCAGCGGTTTACTACGAGCAATACTTC.